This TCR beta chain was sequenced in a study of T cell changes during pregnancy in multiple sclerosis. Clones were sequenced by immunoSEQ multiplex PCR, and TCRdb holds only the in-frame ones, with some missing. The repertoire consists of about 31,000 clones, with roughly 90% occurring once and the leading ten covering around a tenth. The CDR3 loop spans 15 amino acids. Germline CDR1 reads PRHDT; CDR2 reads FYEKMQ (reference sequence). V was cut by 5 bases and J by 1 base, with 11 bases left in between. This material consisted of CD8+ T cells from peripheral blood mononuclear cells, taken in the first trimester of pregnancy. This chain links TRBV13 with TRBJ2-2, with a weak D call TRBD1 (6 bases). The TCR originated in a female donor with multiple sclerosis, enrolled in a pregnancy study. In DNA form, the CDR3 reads TGTGCCAGCAGCGTAGACAGGAGGAACACCGGGGAGCTGTTTTTT. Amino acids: CASSVDRRNTGELFF.